Following are 29 T cell receptor beta chains from one sample sequenced in a study of blood T cell repertoires in COVID-19. Method: immunoSEQ multiplex PCR; TCRdb's copy keeps in-frame clones and lacks some. The table shows around 64,000 clones, with just over 70% occurring only once. Sequencing was performed on PBMCs or T cells enriched from blood (not recorded which). These receptors were obtained from an older woman who had been exposed to COVID-19.

The chain employs TRBV6-6 and TRBJ2-7; a possible D gene is TRBD2 (5 bases). V was shortened by 6 bases and J by 7 bases, with 19 bases between the two germline ends. The CDR3 consists of 14 residues. CDR1 is MNHNY, CDR2 SVGAGI, per germline (reference sequence). The DNA for the CDR3 is TGTGCCAGCAGCCCTCTCGGACCTAGCTGGGAGCAGTACTTC. Protein product: CASSPLGPSWEQYF.

The chain links TRBV28 to TRBJ2-7, with D maybe TRBD1 (6 bases). The length of the CDR3 is 16 residues. Germline values: CDR1 MDHEN, CDR2 SYDVKM. Trimming shortened V by 6 bases and J by 0 bases, and 18 bases separated the two germline ends. CDR3 DNA sequence: TGTGCCAGCAGCCCACTTGGGACATGGTCCTCCTACGAGCAGTACTTC. As protein: CASSPLGTWSSYEQYF.

This clone was found a few times. The genes are TRBV24-1 and TRBJ1-1; D remains unclear. Trimming took off 1 base at V and 8 bases at J, with 10 bases between the two ends. The CDR3 runs to 13 residues. From germline, CDR1 is KGHDR and CDR2 SFDVKD. CDR3 in DNA: TGTGCCACCAGTGATTTCGGAGGGCTGGAAGCTTTCTTT. This sequence encodes CATSDFGGLEAFF.

The rearrangement uses TRBV7-9 and TRBJ2-3; 11 bases are shared with TRBD1. After removal of 3 bases from V and 5 bases from J, the junction contained 4 bases not matched to a gene. Looked up from germline, CDR1 is SEHNR and CDR2 is FQNEAQ (reference sequence). The CDR3 totals 15 residues. This CDR3 reads CASSFGTGGLDTQYF. The CDR3, as DNA: TGTGCCAGCAGCTTCGGGACAGGGGGACTAGATACGCAGTATTTT. The variable domain in full, completed from reference TRBV7-9 and TRBJ2-3, reads DTGVSQNPRHKITKRGQNVTFRCDPISEHNRLYWYRQTLGQGPEFLTYFQNEAQLEKSRLLSDRFSAERPKGSFSTLEIQRTEQGDSAMYLCASSFGTGGLDTQYFGPGTRLTVL.

This clone was counted ten times or more. CDR3 sequence: CSAAGVRANVLTF. The CDR3 nucleotides read TGCAGCGCGGCCGGGGTACGGGCCAACGTCCTGACTTTC. The rearrangement links TRBV29-1 to TRBJ2-6; maybe TRBD2 (5 bases). V lost 7 bases and J lost 5, with 12 bases in between. This CDR3 has 13 residues. Germline V gives CDR1 SQVTM, CDR2 ANQGSEA.

V gene TRBV7-9 combines with J gene TRBJ1-1, with 8 bases aligning to TRBD1. V shed 1 base, J shed 4 bases, and the junction held 8 bases outside the gene matches. CDR1 is SEHNR, CDR2 FQNEAQ, per germline (reference sequence). The CDR3 has 16 amino acids. CDR3 amino acids: CASSLDPGGRSTEAFF. In DNA, the CDR3 is TGTGCCAGCAGCTTAGACCCAGGGGGCCGGAGCACTGAAGCTTTCTTT. The whole variable domain, remainder taken from reference TRBV7-9 and TRBJ1-1, is DTGVSQNPRHKITKRGQNVTFRCDPISEHNRLYWYRQTLGQGPEFLTYFQNEAQLEKSRLLSDRFSAERPKGSFSTLEIQRTEQGDSAMYLCASSLDPGGRSTEAFFGQGTRLTVV.

This clone turned up a few times. V and J are TRBV28 and TRBJ2-3; TRBD2 agrees at 8 bases. The CDR3 has 14 amino acids. The V gene end was trimmed by 5 bases and the J gene end by 6 bases; junction bases not matched to a gene: 7. Germline assignment: CDR1 MDHEN and CDR2 SYDVKM. The CDR3 is CASSPGGAWDTQYF. The CDR3 DNA is TGTGCCAGCAGTCCCGGGGGGGCCTGGGATACGCAGTATTTT.

The V call is TRBV28, the J call TRBJ2-7, with D perhaps matching TRBD2 (5 bases). Deletions cut 6 bases from V and 2 bases from J, with 17 bases between. The CDR3 runs 15 residues. Germline V gene data show CDR1 as MDHEN and CDR2 as SYDVKM. CDR3 nucleotide sequence: TGTGCCAGCAGGCCCATAGGACGGGATGCCTACGAGCAGTACTTC. Its translation: CASRPIGRDAYEQYF.

The chain combines TRBV24-1 with TRBJ2-5, with 10 bases lining up with TRBD2. Looked up from germline, CDR1 is KGHDR and CDR2 is SFDVKD. The CDR3 runs to 16 residues. The V and J ends lost 2 bases and 8 bases, in that order; junction bases with no gene match: 10. For the CDR3, the DNA is TGTGCCACCAGTGATTCGGGACTAGCGCTACAAGGAACCCAGTACTTC. Protein sequence: CATSDSGLALQGTQYF.

The chain employs TRBV30 and TRBJ2-3, with a weak D call TRBD2 (5 bases). The CDR3 has 17 amino acids. Germline V gene sequence: CDR1 GTSNPN, CDR2 SVGIG (reference sequence). V lost 0 bases, J lost 1 base, and 17 bases lay in between. The CDR3 here is CAWSVLEGRRRTDTQYF. As DNA, the CDR3 is TGTGCCTGGAGTGTACTGGAAGGGAGAAGACGCACAGATACGCAGTATTTT.

This chain uses TRBV30 with TRBJ2-7, with TRBD2 as a possible D gene (5 bases). Germline CDR1 is GTSNPN and CDR2 is SVGIG (reference sequence). V was trimmed by 0 bases and J by 6 bases, leaving 15 bases between them. The CDR3 consists of 14 residues. The CDR3 sequence is CAWSVGGSGAEQYF. The CDR3 DNA reads TGTGCCTGGAGTGTTGGCGGGTCCGGAGCCGAGCAGTACTTC.

The J gene is TRBJ1-5, the V gene TRBV28; D perhaps matches TRBD1 (6 bases). There are 15 residues in the CDR3. Between the trimmed V and J ends, which lost 4 bases and 4 bases, there was a span of 14 bases. The V gene's germline CDR1 is MDHEN and CDR2 SYDVKM. The CDR3 DNA follows: TGTGCCAGCAGTTCGACAGGATTCGGTAATCAGCCCCAGCATTTT. This encodes CASSSTGFGNQPQHF.

The rearrangement links TRBV29-1 to TRBJ1-2; a weak D match, TRBD1 (6 bases). V was cut by 6 bases and J by 1 base, with 18 bases left in between. Germline V gene sequence: CDR1 SQVTM, CDR2 ANQGSEA. The CDR3 consists of 15 residues. CDR3 amino acids: CSVYGGGRINYGYTF. In DNA, the CDR3 is TGCAGCGTCTATGGCGGGGGCCGCATTAACTATGGCTACACCTTC.

The J gene is TRBJ1-3, the V gene TRBV7-2; no definite D call. This CDR3 is built from 14 residues. Trimming took off 5 bases at V and 6 bases at J, with 14 bases between the two ends. Looked up from germline, CDR1 is SGHTA and CDR2 is FQGNSA. The CDR3 spells CASSLEVIPNTIYF. The CDR3 DNA reads as TGTGCCAGCAGCCTCGAGGTGATCCCAAACACCATATATTTT.

This clone was seen a few times. V and J are TRBV30 and TRBJ1-1; 7 bases map to TRBD1. J gave up 8 bases and V 8 bases, and 23 bases lay outside the gene matches. CDR1 and CDR2 from the germline V gene are GTSNPN and SVGIG (reference sequence). The CDR3 spans 16 residues. The CDR3 spells CAGYGQAATGALEAFF. The DNA for the CDR3 is TGTGCCGGCTATGGACAGGCGGCCACGGGGGCCCTCGAAGCTTTCTTT.

V usage is TRBV5-1 and J usage is TRBJ1-6; 7 bases are a match to TRBD1. Germline V gene sequence: CDR1 SGHRS, CDR2 YFSETQ. This CDR3 region has 15 residues. Unmatched junction bases numbered 11, after V lost 5 bases and J lost 9 bases. For the CDR3, the DNA is TGCGCCAGCAGTTGGGACAGTACAGGGAGTTCACCCCTCCACTTT. Its protein is CASSWDSTGSSPLHF.

This clone occurred once. This chain uses TRBV15 with TRBJ1-4, with TRBD1 matching over 7 bases. The CDR3 spans 21 residues. J lost 7 bases, V lost 1 base, and 24 bases had no gene match. Per germline, CDR1 LNHNV and CDR2 YYDKDF (reference sequence). The CDR3, as DNA: TGTGCCACCAGCAGAGGTGCCCAGGCGACAGGGACAAAGTACGGCCTTGAAAAACTGTTTTTT. It encodes CATSRGAQATGTKYGLEKLFF.

This sequence joins TRBV20-1 and TRBJ2-1, with 10 nucleotides matching TRBD1. Looked up from germline, CDR1 is DFQATT and CDR2 is SNEGSKA (reference sequence). J was trimmed by 9 bases and V by 5 bases; bases with no gene match: 4. The CDR3 is 12 amino acids. CDR3 nucleotides: TGCAGTGCTGGTGGGACAGGGGTTGAGCAGTTCTTC. Translated: CSAGGTGVEQFF.

The V call is TRBV6-1, the J call TRBJ1-4; no firm D call. CDR3 length: 16 residues. Germline-derived CDR1 and CDR2 are MNHNS and SASEGT. Trimming left V 6 bases short and J 2 bases short, with 16 bases between. The CDR3 region has the DNA TGTGCCAGCAGAGAAACCGGGTTTACCACTAATGAAAAACTGTTTTTT. This translates into CASRETGFTTNEKLFF.

V gene TRBV4-2 combines with J gene TRBJ1-1; possible D gene TRBD1, 5 bases. V dropped 4 bases and J dropped 11 bases, with 23 bases sitting between them. The CDR3 contains 15 residues. Per germline, CDR1 LGHNA and CDR2 YNFKEQ. The CDR3 is CASSPHGGGGFNAFF. CDR3 in DNA: TGTGCCAGCAGCCCCCACGGGGGAGGCGGGTTTAACGCTTTCTTT.

The table lists this clone with a count of one. The gene calls are TRBV7-9 and TRBJ1-2; possible D gene TRBD1, 5 bases. The CDR3 totals 15 residues. Germline V gene data show CDR1 as SEHNR and CDR2 as FQNEAQ (reference sequence). The ends were cut back, 5 bases at V and 2 bases at J, with 15 bases in the middle. CDR3 nucleotides: TGTGCCAGCAGCCATGGGGGGATAATCAACTATGGCTACACCTTC. Translation: CASSHGGIINYGYTF.

The chain is built from TRBV6-5 and TRBJ2-7; the match to TRBD1 covers 8 bases. Germline CDR1 MNHEY, CDR2 SVGAGI. The CDR3 covers 12 residues. The J segment lost 5 bases and the V segment lost 5 bases, leaving 2 bases of the junction unmatched. The CDR3 here is CASSQQGDEQYF. DNA for the CDR3: TGTGCCAGCAGTCAACAGGGGGACGAGCAGTACTTC.

The count of this clone is one. The chain has TRBV29-1 and TRBJ1-2; D gene ambiguous. The CDR3 has 12 residues. Per germline, CDR1 SQVTM and CDR2 ANQGSEA. Trimming removed 1 base from V and 3 bases from J, with 6 bases in between. The CDR3 is CSVEGLDYGYTF. CDR3 nucleotide sequence: TGCAGCGTTGAAGGACTAGACTATGGCTACACCTTC.

The J gene is TRBJ2-7, the V gene TRBV9, with a possible D match to TRBD2 (6 bases). This CDR3 is built from 13 residues. The germline gives CDR1 SGDLS, CDR2 YYNGEE. V was pared by 4 bases and J by 6 bases, with 14 bases between. The CDR3 loop is CASSIRLGGEQYF. DNA of the CDR3: TGTGCCAGCAGCATCCGACTAGGCGGCGAGCAGTACTTC.

This clone has just one count. This chain uses TRBV30 with TRBJ1-1; 7 bases match TRBD1. J lost 7 bases, V lost 5 bases, and 7 bases had no gene match. The CDR3 covers 12 residues. Germline loops: CDR1 GTSNPN, CDR2 SVGIG (reference sequence). The CDR3 DNA is TGTGCCTGGGAAGGGGGCTCAGGTGAAGCTTTCTTT. It codes for CAWEGGSGEAFF.

The rearrangement links TRBV3-1 (or the pseudogene TRBV3-2) to TRBJ1-5; 9 bases line up with TRBD1. This CDR3 contains 14 residues. Per the germline V gene, CDR1 is LGHDT and CDR2 is YNNKEL (reference sequence). V shed 4 bases and J 10 bases; nucleotides not matched to a gene: 8. The CDR3 protein is CASSPGTGSPPQHF. CDR3 sequence (DNA): TGTGCCAGCAGCCCCGGGACAGGGTCTCCACCCCAGCATTTT.

This clone was seen a few times. V and J are TRBV29-1 and TRBJ2-5; TRBD1 might be the D (6 bases). The CDR3 covers 12 residues. The V end was cut by 6 bases, the J end by 7 bases, with 15 bases between. Germline V gene sequence: CDR1 SQVTM, CDR2 ANQGSEA. CDR3 nucleotide sequence: TGCAGCGTCAGGGGCGAAGAGACGACCCAGTACTTC. Protein sequence: CSVRGEETTQYF.

This chain links TRBV11-2 with TRBJ2-2; D is unresolved. The CDR3 extends over 14 amino acids. The V and J ends lost 0 bases and 5 bases respectively, with 7 bases between them. In germline, CDR1 is SGHAT, CDR2 FQNNGV. Here the CDR3 reads CASSLDYGTGELFF. The DNA for the CDR3 is TGTGCCAGCAGCTTAGACTATGGTACCGGGGAGCTGTTTTTT.

V usage is TRBV27 and J usage is TRBJ1-5; D remains unclear. Germline CDR1 and CDR2: MNHEY and SMNVEV (reference sequence). Trimming took 0 bases from V and 7 from J, leaving 10 bases between them. CDR3 length: 14 amino acids. The CDR3 here is CASSLSWGGQPQHF. The CDR3 nucleotides are TGTGCCAGCAGTTTATCGTGGGGAGGCCAGCCCCAGCATTTT.